A selection of T cell receptor beta chains follows, all from one sample in a study of shared clonotypes between healthy human individuals. Data came from immunoSEQ multiplex PCR; TCRdb stores just in-frame clones and leaves some out. Among more than 550,000 clones, over 55% were seen once, and the ten largest hold about 1.8%. Sequenced sample: memory CD4+ T cells sorted from blood. All receptors derive from a woman aged 30 to 39 in good health. CDR3s include the opening cysteine and the closing phenylalanine or tryptophan. D genes are given only for firm matches. A clone size is listed for some rows: how often the clone was seen (once, few, many), or a class if it is expanded.

abundance,j_gene,d_gene,v_gene,CDR3aa,CDR3nt
many,TRBJ2-7,-,TRBV7-9,CASSLGLGVSYEQYF,TGTGCCAGCAGCTTAGGGCTTGGGGTTTCTTACGAGCAGTACTTC
-,TRBJ1-4,-,TRBV5-1,CASGQGSQHEKLFF,TGCGCCAGCGGCCAAGGGTCCCAGCATGAAAAACTGTTTTTT
-,TRBJ1-5,-,TRBV28,CASITLVSGSNQPQHF,TGTGCCAGCATTACCCTTGTGTCGGGGAGCAATCAGCCCCAGCATTTT
-,TRBJ2-7,TRBD1,TRBV10-2,CASSRGQDGSYEQYF,TGCGCCAGCAGCCGGGGACAGGATGGTTCCTACGAGCAGTACTTC
-,TRBJ2-1,TRBD1,TRBV6-5,CASSFGTGQIDKQFF,TGTGCCAGCAGTTTCGGGACAGGGCAAATAGATAAGCAGTTCTTC
once,TRBJ1-4,TRBD1,TRBV5-1,CASSFYRGLREKLFF,TGCGCCAGCAGCTTTTACAGGGGGCTGAGGGAAAAACTGTTTTTT
-,TRBJ2-7,-,TRBV28,CASSFRVTYEQYF,TGTGCCAGCAGTTTTAGAGTTACCTACGAGCAGTACTTC
-,TRBJ2-7,TRBD2,TRBV6-5,CASRPGLADVEQYF,TGTGCCAGCAGGCCCGGACTAGCTGACGTCGAGCAGTACTTC
-,TRBJ2-3,TRBD1,TRBV2,CAIPDRDSDTQYF,TGTGCCATCCCGGACAGGGATTCAGATACGCAGTATTTT
-,TRBJ1-1,-,TRBV10-2,CASMQGSPNTEAFF,TGCGCCAGCATGCAGGGGTCCCCGAACACTGAAGCTTTCTTT
many,TRBJ1-1,-,TRBV5-1,CASSPQGGQPEAFF,TGCGCCAGCAGCCCGCAAGGGGGGCAGCCTGAAGCTTTCTTT
-,TRBJ2-2,-,TRBV28,CASSFSASTTGELFF,TGTGCCAGCAGTTTTTCCGCTAGTACCACCGGGGAGCTGTTTTTT
-,TRBJ2-4,-,TRBV4-1,CASSQAVRGTKNIQYF,TGCGCCAGCAGCCAAGCGGTTCGGGGGACCAAAAACATTCAGTACTTC
few,TRBJ1-5,-,TRBV19,CASSYQLNQPQHF,TGTGCCAGTAGTTATCAGCTCAATCAGCCCCAGCATTTT
-,TRBJ1-6,-,TRBV6-1,CASSEYPPRARSPLHF,TGTGCCAGCAGTGAATACCCGCCCAGGGCTCGTTCACCCCTCCACTTT
once,TRBJ1-5,-,TRBV28,CASRAWQANNQPQHF,TGTGCCAGCAGGGCGTGGCAGGCCAACAATCAGCCCCAGCATTTT
-,TRBJ2-1,-,TRBV19,CASSTPPSRSYNEQFF,TGTGCCAGTAGTACCCCCCCATCTCGCTCCTACAATGAGCAGTTCTTC
many,TRBJ2-5,-,TRBV7-6,CASSSQRDETQYF,TGTGCCAGCAGCTCCCAGCGAGATGAGACCCAGTACTTC
-,TRBJ1-4,-,TRBV7-8,CASSRTGTVATNEKLFF,TGTGCCAGCAGCAGGACCGGGACGGTAGCAACTAATGAAAAACTGTTTTTT
-,TRBJ2-3,-,TRBV11-2,CASSPGVLILGQYF,TGTGCCAGCAGCCCCGGGGTTCTGATCCTGGGGCAGTATTTT
-,TRBJ2-7,TRBD2,TRBV29-1,CSVGLAGAYEQYF,TGCAGCGTTGGACTAGCGGGAGCCTACGAGCAGTACTTC
few,TRBJ2-5,-,TRBV2,CASSGQGMETQYF,TGTGCCAGCAGTGGGCAGGGGATGGAGACCCAGTACTTC
-,TRBJ2-7,-,TRBV21-1,CASSMTGLPYEQYF,TGTGCCAGCAGCATGACAGGGTTGCCCTACGAGCAGTACTTC
-,TRBJ2-1,TRBD2,TRBV5-4,CASSFGTSGRGGEQFF,TGTGCCAGCAGCTTCGGGACTAGCGGGAGGGGGGGTGAGCAGTTCTTC
-,TRBJ2-7,TRBD2,TRBV5-1,CASSLTSTSFEQYF,TGCGCCAGCAGCTTGACTTCGACTAGCTTCGAGCAGTACTTC
-,TRBJ1-4,-,TRBV28,CASKSYNEKLFF,TGTGCCAGCAAGAGCTATAATGAAAAACTGTTTTTT
-,TRBJ2-1,-,TRBV19,CASSIGSGGERQVF,TGTGCCAGTAGTATAGGGTCGGGCGGAGAGAGACAAGTCTTC
-,TRBJ2-7,-,TRBV28,CASSSTSREQYF,TGTGCCAGCAGTTCGACTAGTCGCGAGCAGTACTTC
-,TRBJ2-7,-,TRBV6-1,CASTAGEVYYEQYF,TGTGCCAGCACCGCAGGGGAAGTCTACTACGAGCAGTACTTC
-,TRBJ2-3,TRBD2,TRBV27,CASSLGGGYTDTQYF,TGTGCCAGCAGTTTAGGGGGGGGGTACACAGATACGCAGTATTTT
-,TRBJ2-7,-,TRBV5-1,CASSFSLGMGTEFLAGAYEQYF,TGCGCCAGCAGCTTCTCCCTAGGTATGGGGACAGAGTTCTTGGCGGGGGCCTACGAGCAGTACTTC
-,TRBJ2-6,-,TRBV7-8,CASSSGPGANVLTF,TGTGCCAGCAGCTCAGGGCCTGGGGCCAACGTCCTGACTTTC
-,TRBJ1-5,-,TRBV7-8,CASSLGGGLDNQPQHF,TGTGCCAGCAGCTTAGGTGGAGGGTTGGACAATCAGCCCCAGCATTTT
-,TRBJ2-1,TRBD2,TRBV4-2,CASSQNLAGGLYNEQFF,TGTGCCAGCAGCCAAAATTTGGCGGGAGGGCTCTACAATGAGCAGTTCTTC
-,TRBJ1-1,-,TRBV6-4,CASSRTGGSRTEAFF,TGTGCCAGCAGTAGAACAGGCGGATCGAGGACTGAAGCTTTCTTT
-,TRBJ2-5,TRBD2,TRBV27,CASSYGGTRRETQYF,TGTGCCAGCAGTTATGGCGGGACTAGAAGAGAGACCCAGTACTTC
few,TRBJ1-4,-,TRBV29-1,CSVGNPGGKLFF,TGCAGCGTTGGGAACCCGGGAGGAAAACTGTTTTTT
few,TRBJ2-3,-,TRBV19,CASRGQGSSDTQYF,TGTGCCAGTAGAGGGCAAGGATCCTCAGATACGCAGTATTTT
-,TRBJ2-7,TRBD2,TRBV2,CASRGGQINRLAGGNEQYF,TGTGCCAGCAGGGGCGGACAGATTAATAGACTAGCGGGAGGGAACGAGCAGTACTTC
few,TRBJ1-5,-,TRBV18,CASSPNSDSNQPQHF,TGTGCCAGCTCACCGAACTCCGATAGCAATCAGCCCCAGCATTTT
-,TRBJ2-7,-,TRBV18,CASSPPMRPNDEQYF,TGTGCCAGCTCACCACCTATGCGACCTAACGACGAGCAGTACTTC
-,TRBJ2-7,TRBD1,TRBV7-9,CASSLRVSGGEQYF,TGTGCCAGCAGCCTCCGGGTCTCAGGGGGCGAGCAGTACTTC
-,TRBJ2-1,-,TRBV11-1,CASSELGAGQFNEQFF,TGTGCCAGCAGCGAGTTAGGAGCGGGCCAGTTCAATGAGCAGTTCTTC
-,TRBJ2-7,TRBD2,TRBV5-1,CASSLETGLAGNEQYF,TGCGCCAGCAGCTTGGAAACCGGACTAGCGGGAAACGAGCAGTACTTC
-,TRBJ1-2,TRBD1,TRBV7-8,CASSLAGTGNANYGYTF,TGTGCCAGCAGCTTAGCGGGGACAGGGAACGCGAACTATGGCTACACCTTC
-,TRBJ2-1,-,TRBV11-2,CASSPPSGAGNEQFF,TGTGCCAGCAGCCCTCCGTCGGGGGCGGGGAATGAGCAGTTCTTC
-,TRBJ2-6,-,TRBV4-2,CASSQESGSHSGANVLTF,TGTGCCAGCAGCCAAGAGTCAGGCTCTCATTCTGGGGCCAACGTCCTGACTTTC
-,TRBJ1-5,-,TRBV6-1,CASGTGGQPQHF,TGTGCCAGTGGGACGGGAGGGCAGCCCCAGCATTTT
-,TRBJ2-5,TRBD1,TRBV9,CASSVATGGMETQYF,TGTGCCAGCAGCGTAGCGACAGGGGGGATGGAGACCCAGTACTTC